Sequencing of this T cell receptor beta chain was carried out in a study of somatic mutations in cytotoxic T cells in rheumatoid arthritis. Findings and limits, study-wide: CD8+ clonality increased with age in rheumatoid arthritis patients but not in healthy controls. The slightly lower representation of TRBV07 among rheumatoid arthritis patients did not undergo correction for multiple comparisons. Clonality of CD8+ T cells, which was compared between rheumatoid arthritis patients and age-matched healthy controls, did not differ significantly. Antigen targets of the expanded CD8+ clones remained unidentified.

Only one count was recorded for this clone. The antigen remains undetermined. Sequenced by immunoSEQ multiplex PCR; TCRdb stores in-frame clones only, minus some. The sample has tens of thousands of clones, under 90% seen once. V was shortened by 4 bases and J by 2 bases, with 16 bases between the two germline ends. The CDR3 totals 16 residues. Germline V gene data show CDR1 as SGHRS and CDR2 as YFSETQ. J is TRBJ1-3 and V is TRBV5-1, with D hard to call. Sequencing input: CD8+ T cells sorted from blood. This TCR was sampled from a man aged 35 to 55 in good health. The CDR3 loop is CASSPGTLEAGNTIYF. CDR3 sequence (DNA): TGCGCCAGCAGCCCTGGAACGCTGGAGGCTGGAAACACCATATATTTT.